The entry that follows covers one TCR beta chain sequence. This sample is drawn from a study of blood T cell repertoires in COVID-19. Overall study: Samples taken during acute and convalescent COVID-19 were collected in the United States, Italy and Spain. In each case, the material was cDNA or gDNA derived from T cells, B-cell-depleted T cells, or PBMCs.

Germline CDR1 LGHDT, CDR2 YNNKEL (reference sequence). This CDR3 is 15 amino acids long. V lost 2 bases, J lost 4 bases, and 7 bases stayed unmatched. The repertoire was sequenced with immunoSEQ multiplex PCR; TCRdb's copy has only in-frame clones and lacks some. The sample carries about 140,000 clones, about 86% recorded once. The chain joins TRBV3-1 (or the pseudogene TRBV3-2) to TRBJ2-5; TRBD1 matches 7 bases. Input material: peripheral blood. The clonotype was recovered from a human donor in a cohort sampled during active COVID-19. CDR3 bases: TGTGCCAGCAGCCAACCGGGACAGATTCGAGAGACCCAGTACTTC. Protein sequence: CASSQPGQIRETQYF.